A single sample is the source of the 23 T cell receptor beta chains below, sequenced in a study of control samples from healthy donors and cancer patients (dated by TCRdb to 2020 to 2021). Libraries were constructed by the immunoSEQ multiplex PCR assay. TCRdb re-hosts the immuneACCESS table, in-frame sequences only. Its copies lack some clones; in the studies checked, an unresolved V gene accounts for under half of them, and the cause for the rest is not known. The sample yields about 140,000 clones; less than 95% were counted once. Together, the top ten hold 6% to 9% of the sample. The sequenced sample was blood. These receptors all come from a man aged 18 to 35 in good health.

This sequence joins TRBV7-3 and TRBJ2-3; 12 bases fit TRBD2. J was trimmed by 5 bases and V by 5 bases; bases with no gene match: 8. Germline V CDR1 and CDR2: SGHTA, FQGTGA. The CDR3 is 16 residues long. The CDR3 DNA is TGTGCCAGCAGCCCTGGACTAGCGGGGATGTTAGATACGCAGTATTTT. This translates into CASSPGLAGMLDTQYF. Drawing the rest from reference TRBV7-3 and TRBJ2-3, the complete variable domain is GAGVSQTPSNKVTEKGKYVELRCDPISGHTALYWYRQSLGQGPEFLIYFQGTGAADDSGLPNDRFFAVRPEGSVSTLKIQRTERGDSAVYLCASSPGLAGMLDTQYFGPGTRLTVL.

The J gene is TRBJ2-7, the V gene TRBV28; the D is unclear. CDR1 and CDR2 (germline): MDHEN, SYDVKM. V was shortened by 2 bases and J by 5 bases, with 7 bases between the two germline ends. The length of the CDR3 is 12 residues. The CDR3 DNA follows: TGTGCCAGCAGTTTAACCAGGCACGAGCAGTACTTC. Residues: CASSLTRHEQYF.

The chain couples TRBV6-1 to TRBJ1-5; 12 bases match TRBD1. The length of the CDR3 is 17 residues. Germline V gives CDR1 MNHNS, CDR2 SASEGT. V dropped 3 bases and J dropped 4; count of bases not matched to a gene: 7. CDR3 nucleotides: TGTGCCAGCAGTGAGTGGGACAGGGGGCCAATAAATCAGCCCCAGCATTTT. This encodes CASSEWDRGPINQPQHF.

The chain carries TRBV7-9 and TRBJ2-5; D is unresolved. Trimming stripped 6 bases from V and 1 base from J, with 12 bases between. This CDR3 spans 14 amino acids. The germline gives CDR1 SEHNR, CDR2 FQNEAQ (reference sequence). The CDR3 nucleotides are TGTGCCAGCAGTTCCCTCGGCAGCCAAGAGACCCAGTACTTC. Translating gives CASSSLGSQETQYF.

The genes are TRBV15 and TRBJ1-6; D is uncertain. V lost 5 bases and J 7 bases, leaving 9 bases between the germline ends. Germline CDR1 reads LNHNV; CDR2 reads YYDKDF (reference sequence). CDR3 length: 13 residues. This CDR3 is CATSPDSNSPLHF. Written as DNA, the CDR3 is TGTGCCACCAGCCCTGATTCGAATTCACCCCTCCACTTT.

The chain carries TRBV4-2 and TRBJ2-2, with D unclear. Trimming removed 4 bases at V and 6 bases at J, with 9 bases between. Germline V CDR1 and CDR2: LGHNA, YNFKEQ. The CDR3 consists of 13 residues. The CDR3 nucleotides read TGTGCCAGCAGCCTGGTAGTGGCCGGGGAGCTGTTTTTT. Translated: CASSLVVAGELFF.

This CDR3 is CAVQGKDSYEQYF. The CDR3 nucleotides are TGTGCCGTCCAGGGAAAGGATTCCTACGAGCAGTACTTC. The genes are TRBV6-5 and TRBJ2-7, with a possible D match to TRBD1 (5 bases). Germline values: CDR1 MNHEY, CDR2 SVGAGI. V lost 11 bases, J lost 1 base, and 15 bases lay in between. This CDR3 has 13 amino acids.

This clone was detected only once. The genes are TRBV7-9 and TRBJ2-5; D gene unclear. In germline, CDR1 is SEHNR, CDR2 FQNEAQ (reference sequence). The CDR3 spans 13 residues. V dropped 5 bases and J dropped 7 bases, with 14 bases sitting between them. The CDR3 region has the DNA TGTGCCAGCAGCCACCCCAGCTTAGGGACCCAGTACTTC. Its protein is CASSHPSLGTQYF.

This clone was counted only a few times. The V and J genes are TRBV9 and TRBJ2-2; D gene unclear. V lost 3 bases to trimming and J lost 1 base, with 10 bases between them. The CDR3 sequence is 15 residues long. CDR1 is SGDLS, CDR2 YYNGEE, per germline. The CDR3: CASSALDRNTGELFF. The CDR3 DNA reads TGTGCCAGCAGCGCCTTAGACCGGAACACCGGGGAGCTGTTTTTT.

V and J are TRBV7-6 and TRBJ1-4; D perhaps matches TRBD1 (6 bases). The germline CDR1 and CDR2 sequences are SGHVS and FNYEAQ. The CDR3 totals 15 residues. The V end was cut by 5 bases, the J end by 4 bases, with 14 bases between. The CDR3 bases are TGTGCCAGCAGCCAGCTTGGACAGTTTAATGAAAAACTGTTTTTT. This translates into CASSQLGQFNEKLFF.

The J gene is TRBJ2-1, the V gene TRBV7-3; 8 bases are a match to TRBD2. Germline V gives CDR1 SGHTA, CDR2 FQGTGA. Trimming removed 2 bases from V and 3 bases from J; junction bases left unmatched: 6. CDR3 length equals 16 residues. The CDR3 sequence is CASSLSGGANYNEQFF. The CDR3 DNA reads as TGTGCCAGCAGCTTATCCGGGGGGGCCAACTACAATGAGCAGTTCTTC.

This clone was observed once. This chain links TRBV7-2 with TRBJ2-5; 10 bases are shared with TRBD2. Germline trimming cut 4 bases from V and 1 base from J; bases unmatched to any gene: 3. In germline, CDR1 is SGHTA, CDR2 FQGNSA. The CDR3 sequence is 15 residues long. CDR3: CASSYRLAGQETQYF. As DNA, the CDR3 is TGTGCCAGCAGCTATCGACTAGCGGGCCAAGAGACCCAGTACTTC.

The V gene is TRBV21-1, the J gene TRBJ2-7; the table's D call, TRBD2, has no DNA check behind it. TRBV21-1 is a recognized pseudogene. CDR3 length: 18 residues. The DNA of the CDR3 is TGTGCCAGCAGCAAAGGGTCCCTTGGGAGGGGGGCCTCCTACGAGCAGTACTTC. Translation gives CASSKGSLGRGASYEQYF.

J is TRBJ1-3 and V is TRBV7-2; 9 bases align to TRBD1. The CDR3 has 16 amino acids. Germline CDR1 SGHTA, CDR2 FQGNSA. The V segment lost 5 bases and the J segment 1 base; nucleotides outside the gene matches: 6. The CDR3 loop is CASSRTGGASGNTIYF. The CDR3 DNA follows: TGTGCCAGCAGCAGAACAGGGGGCGCTTCTGGAAACACCATATATTTT. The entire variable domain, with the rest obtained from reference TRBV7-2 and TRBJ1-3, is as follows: GAGVSQSPSNKVTEKGKDVELRCDPISGHTALYWYRQSLGQGLEFLIYFQGNSAPDKSGLPSDRFSAERTGGSVSTLTIQRTQQEDSAVYLCASSRTGGASGNTIYFGEGSWLTVV.

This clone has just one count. In DNA, the CDR3 is TGTGCCAGCAGTGAAACGGGGGGTGAGCAGTTCTTC. As protein: CASSETGGEQFF. V is TRBV25-1 and J is TRBJ2-1; the match to TRBD2 covers 7 bases. The CDR3 is 12 residues long. V lost 2 bases and J lost 9; bases outside the gene matches: 1. The germline V gene has CDR1 MGHDK and CDR2 SYGVNS.

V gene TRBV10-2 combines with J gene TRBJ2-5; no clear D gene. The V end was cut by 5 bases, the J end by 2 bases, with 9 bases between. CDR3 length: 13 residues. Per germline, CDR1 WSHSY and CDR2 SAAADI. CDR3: CASSTDLQETQYF. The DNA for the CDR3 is TGCGCCAGCAGTACCGACTTGCAAGAGACCCAGTACTTC.

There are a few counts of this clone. The CDR3 spells CASSLLTGGDLSYTGELFF. CDR3 coding DNA: TGTGCCAGCAGTCTTCTAACGGGCGGGGATCTCTCATACACCGGGGAGCTGTTTTTT. The chain has TRBV3-1 (or the pseudogene TRBV3-2) and TRBJ2-2, with D perhaps TRBD2 (6 bases). Trimming took off 6 bases at V and 3 bases at J, with 26 bases between the two ends. Germline V gives CDR1 LGHDT, CDR2 YNNKEL (reference sequence). The CDR3 consists of 19 residues.

Here the CDR3 reads CASSPGSAGRDTQYF. CDR3 sequence (DNA): TGTGCCAGCTCACCAGGATCGGCGGGGCGGGATACGCAGTATTTT. The chain recombines TRBV18 with TRBJ2-3, with D possibly TRBD2 on 6 matching bases. Trimming removed 2 bases at V and 6 bases at J, with 15 bases between. CDR1 and CDR2 from the germline V gene are KGHSH and LQKENI. The CDR3 runs 15 residues.

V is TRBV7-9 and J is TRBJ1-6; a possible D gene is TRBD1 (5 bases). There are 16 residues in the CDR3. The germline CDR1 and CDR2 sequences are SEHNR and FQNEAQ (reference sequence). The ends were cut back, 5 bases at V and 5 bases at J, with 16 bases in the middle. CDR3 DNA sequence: TGTGCCAGCAGCCGCCCTCCGACAGACCATAATTCACCCCTCCACTTT. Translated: CASSRPPTDHNSPLHF.

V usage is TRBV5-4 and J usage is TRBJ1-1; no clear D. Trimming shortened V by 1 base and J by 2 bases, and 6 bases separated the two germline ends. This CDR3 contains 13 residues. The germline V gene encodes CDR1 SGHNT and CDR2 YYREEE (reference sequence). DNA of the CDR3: TGTGCCAGCAGCTTGCTCGCTAACACTGAAGCTTTCTTT. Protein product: CASSLLANTEAFF.

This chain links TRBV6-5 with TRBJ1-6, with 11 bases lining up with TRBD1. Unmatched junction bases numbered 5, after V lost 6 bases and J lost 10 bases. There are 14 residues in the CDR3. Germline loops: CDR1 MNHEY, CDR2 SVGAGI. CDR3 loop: CASRGDRGNSPLHF. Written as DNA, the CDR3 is TGTGCCAGCAGAGGGGACAGGGGGAACTCACCCCTCCACTTT.

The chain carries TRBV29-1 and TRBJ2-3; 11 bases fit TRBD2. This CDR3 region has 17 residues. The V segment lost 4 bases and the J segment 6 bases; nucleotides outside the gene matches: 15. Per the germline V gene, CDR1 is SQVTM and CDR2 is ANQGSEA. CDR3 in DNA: TGCAGCGTTGGAGGCGATAGCGGGGGGGCCGGCGGTGATACGCAGTATTTT. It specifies CSVGGDSGGAGGDTQYF.

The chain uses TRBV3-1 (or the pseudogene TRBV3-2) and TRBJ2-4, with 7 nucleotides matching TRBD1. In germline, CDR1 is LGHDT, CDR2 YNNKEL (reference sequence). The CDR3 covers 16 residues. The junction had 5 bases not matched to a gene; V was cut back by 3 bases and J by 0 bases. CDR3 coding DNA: TGTGCCAGCAGCCAGACAGGGATCCTAGCCAAAAACATTCAGTACTTC. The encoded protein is CASSQTGILAKNIQYF.